This T cell receptor beta chain stems from a study of T cells after somatic rescue of genetic block. Clones were read by immunoSEQ multiplex PCR, and TCRdb kept only the in-frame ones, dropping some. The table shows roughly 120,000 clones, with around nine tenths occurring only once. The CDR3 consists of 17 residues. CDR1 is SGHRS and CDR2 is YFSETQ in the germline V gene. With 4 bases removed from V and 0 bases from J, the gap between germline ends came to 16 bases. The sequencing sample was made of peripheral blood mononuclear cells (PBMCs). The J gene is TRBJ2-2, the V gene TRBV5-1; unclear D gene. The TCR sequence derives from a woman aged 18-29 years. Here the CDR3 reads CASSLPLSFANTGELFF. The CDR3 DNA reads as TGCGCCAGCAGCCTTCCCCTGTCGTTCGCGAACACCGGGGAGCTGTTTTTT.